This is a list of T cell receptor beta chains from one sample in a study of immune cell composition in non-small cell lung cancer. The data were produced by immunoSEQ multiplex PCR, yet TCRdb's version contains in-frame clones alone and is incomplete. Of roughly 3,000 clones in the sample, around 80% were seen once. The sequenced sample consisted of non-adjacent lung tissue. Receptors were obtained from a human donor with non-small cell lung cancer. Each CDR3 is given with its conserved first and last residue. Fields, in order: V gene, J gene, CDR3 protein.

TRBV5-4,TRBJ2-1,CASSYQGAPYNEQFF
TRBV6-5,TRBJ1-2,CASSSGTGANYGYTF
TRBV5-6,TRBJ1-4,CASSLGATTNEKLFF
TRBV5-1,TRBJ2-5,CASSLAGGQETQYF
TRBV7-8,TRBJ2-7,CASSLASWGDEQYF
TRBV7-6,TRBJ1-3,CASSLVTGGNTIYF
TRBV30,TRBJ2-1,CAWRPVRTEQFF
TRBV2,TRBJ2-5,CASSEAWAVQETQYF
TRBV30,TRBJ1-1,CAWSDWGVTEAFF
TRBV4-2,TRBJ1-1,CASSWSREGSEAFF
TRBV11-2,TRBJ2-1,CASSPGAGGEYNEQFF
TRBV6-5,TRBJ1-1,CASSSNRDFGAEAFF
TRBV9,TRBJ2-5,CASSVGDTKETQYF
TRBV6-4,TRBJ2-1,CASSDSTSGSNEQFF
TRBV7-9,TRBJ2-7,CASGRDRGSWEQYF
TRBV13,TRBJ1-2,CASSKNGRAGYTF
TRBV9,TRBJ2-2,CASAWGGTGELFF
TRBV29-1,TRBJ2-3,CSSGEGGTDTQYF
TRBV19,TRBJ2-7,CASSRDSGPGGYEQYF
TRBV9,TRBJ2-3,CASSPRDFGTDTQYF
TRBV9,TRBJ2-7,CASSPGTGGKNEQYF
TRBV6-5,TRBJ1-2,CASTQGSYGYTF
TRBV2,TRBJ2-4,CASSGANRKNIQYF
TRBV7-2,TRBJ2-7,CASSPTGHTDYEQYF
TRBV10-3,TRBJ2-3,CAISDGTGGADTQYF
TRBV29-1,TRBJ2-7,CSVTSGRPPFNEQYF
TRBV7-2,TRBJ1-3,CASSYDRSAGNTIYF
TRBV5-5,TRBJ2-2,CASSLAGTGYTGELFF
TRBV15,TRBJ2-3,CATSRQGTDTQYF
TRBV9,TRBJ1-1,CASSKHGTGNLNTEAFF
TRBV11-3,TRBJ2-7,CASSLQAGTAYEQYF
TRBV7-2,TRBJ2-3,CASSTQVSSTDTQYF
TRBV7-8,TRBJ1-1,CASSTVSRTEAFF
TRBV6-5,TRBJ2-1,CASSSDGFQEQFF
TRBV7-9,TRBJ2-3,CASSSSGGAGTDTQYF
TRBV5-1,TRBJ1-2,CASSPDDSYYGYTF
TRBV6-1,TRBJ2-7,CASAVASSYEQYF
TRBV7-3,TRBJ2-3,CASSTTGWNTQYF
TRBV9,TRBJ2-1,CASSGTSGGLYNEQFF